This TCR beta chain was recorded in a study of PD-L1 blockade in urothelial cancer. In the study overall: Blood-derived samples held a median about 150,000 T cells.

Measured with immunoSEQ multiplex PCR; TCRdb has only the in-frame clones, and not every one. This table holds tens of thousands of clones, about 90% found once. Study outcomes and limitations: In blood at 3 weeks, tumor-associated clones expanded more among patients with durable benefit.

There are 13 residues in the CDR3. Germline assignment: CDR1 SQVTM and CDR2 ANQGSEA. V dropped 5 bases and J dropped 3; count of bases not matched to a gene: 3. Details on this clone: Its antigen is not identified.

Each patient supplied 1 to 8 pretreatment and on-treatment samples. This receptor was identified in a woman in her 70s with urothelial cancer. This rearrangement joins TRBV29-1 to TRBJ1-1, with 10 bases aligning to TRBD1. Specimen: PBMCs, collected around atezolizumab (anti-PD-L1) treatment. CDR3: CSVKTGGDTEAFF. The CDR3 nucleotides are TGCAGCGTTAAGACAGGGGGCGACACTGAAGCTTTCTTT.